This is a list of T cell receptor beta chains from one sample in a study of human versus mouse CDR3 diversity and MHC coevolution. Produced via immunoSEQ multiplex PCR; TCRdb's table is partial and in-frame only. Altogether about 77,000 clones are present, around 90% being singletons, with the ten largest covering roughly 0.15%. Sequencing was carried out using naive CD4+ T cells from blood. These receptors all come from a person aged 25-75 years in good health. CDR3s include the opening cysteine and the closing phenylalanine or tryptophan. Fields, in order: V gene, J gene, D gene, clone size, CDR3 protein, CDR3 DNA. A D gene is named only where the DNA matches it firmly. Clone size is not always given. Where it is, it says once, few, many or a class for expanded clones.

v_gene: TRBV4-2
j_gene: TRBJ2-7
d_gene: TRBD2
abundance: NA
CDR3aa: CASSQIGTSGAREQYF
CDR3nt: TGTGCCAGCAGCCAAATAGGGACTAGCGGGGCCCGCGAGCAGTACTTC

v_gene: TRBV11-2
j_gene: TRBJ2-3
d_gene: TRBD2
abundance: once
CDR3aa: CASSPRTSGGTQYF
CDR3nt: TGTGCCAGCAGCCCCCGGACTAGCGGGGGCACGCAGTATTTT

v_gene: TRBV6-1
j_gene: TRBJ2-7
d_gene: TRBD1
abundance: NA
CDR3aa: CASSEAWTGGYEQYF
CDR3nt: TGTGCCAGCAGTGAGGCATGGACAGGGGGATACGAGCAGTACTTC

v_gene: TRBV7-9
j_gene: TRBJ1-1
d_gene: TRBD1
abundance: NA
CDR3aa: CASSKRYPTGENTEAFF
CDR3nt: TGTGCCAGCAGCAAGAGGTACCCGACAGGGGAGAACACTGAAGCTTTCTTT

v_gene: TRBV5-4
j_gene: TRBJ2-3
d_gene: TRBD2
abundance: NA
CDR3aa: CASRPLAAAGTDTQYF
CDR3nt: TGTGCCAGCAGGCCCCTAGCGGCCGCGGGCACAGATACGCAGTATTTT

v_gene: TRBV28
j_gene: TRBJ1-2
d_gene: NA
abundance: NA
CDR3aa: CASSPLGGGYGYTF
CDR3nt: TGTGCCAGCAGTCCGCTTGGGGGAGGATATGGCTACACCTTC

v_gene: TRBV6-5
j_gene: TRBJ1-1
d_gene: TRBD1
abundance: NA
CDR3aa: CASRAGTVNTEAFF
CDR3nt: TGTGCCAGCAGAGCCGGGACAGTGAACACTGAAGCTTTCTTT

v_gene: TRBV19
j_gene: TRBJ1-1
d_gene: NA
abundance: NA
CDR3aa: CASSPPGTRAEAFF
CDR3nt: TGTGCCAGTAGTCCCCCGGGAACACGGGCTGAAGCTTTCTTT

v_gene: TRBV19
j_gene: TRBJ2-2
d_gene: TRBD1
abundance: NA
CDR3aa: CASARGLANTGELFF
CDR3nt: TGTGCCAGTGCTAGGGGGCTCGCGAACACCGGGGAGCTGTTTTTT

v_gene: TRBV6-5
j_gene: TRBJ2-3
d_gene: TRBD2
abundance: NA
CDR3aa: CASSYGGGTHTQYF
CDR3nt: TGTGCCAGCAGTTACGGCGGGGGAACACATACGCAGTATTTT

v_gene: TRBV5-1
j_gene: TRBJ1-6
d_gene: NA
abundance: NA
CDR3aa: CASSSLQGGLGSALHF
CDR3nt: TGCGCCAGCAGCTCGCTACAGGGAGGGTTAGGAAGTGCCCTCCACTTT

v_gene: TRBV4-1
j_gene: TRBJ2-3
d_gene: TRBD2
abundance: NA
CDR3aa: CASSQAVASGSTDTQYF
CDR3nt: TGCGCCAGCAGCCAAGCCGTGGCTAGCGGGTCCACAGATACGCAGTATTTT

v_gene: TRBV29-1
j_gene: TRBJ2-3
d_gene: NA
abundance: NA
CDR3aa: CSVEEGPDTQYF
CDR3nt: TGCAGCGTTGAAGAGGGCCCAGATACGCAGTATTTT

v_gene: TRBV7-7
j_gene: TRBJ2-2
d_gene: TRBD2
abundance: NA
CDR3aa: CASSLIAGGSDTGELFF
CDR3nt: TGTGCCAGCAGCTTAATAGCGGGGGGCTCGGACACCGGGGAGCTGTTTTTT

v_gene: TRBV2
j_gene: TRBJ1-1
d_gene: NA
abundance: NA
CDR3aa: CASIRQGDAEAFF
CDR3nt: TGTGCCAGCATCAGGCAGGGCGACGCTGAAGCTTTCTTT

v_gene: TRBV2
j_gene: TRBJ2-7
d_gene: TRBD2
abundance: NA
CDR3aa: CASTVGTRSYEQYF
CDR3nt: TGTGCCAGCACCGTCGGGACTAGATCCTACGAGCAGTACTTC

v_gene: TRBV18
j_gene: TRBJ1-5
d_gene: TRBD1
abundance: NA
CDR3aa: CASSDGQGAFGKNQPQHF
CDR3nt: TGTGCCAGCTCAGATGGACAGGGGGCTTTTGGTAAGAATCAGCCCCAGCATTTT

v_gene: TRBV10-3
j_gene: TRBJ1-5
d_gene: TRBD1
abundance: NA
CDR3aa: CAISEGGLSNQPQHF
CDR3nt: TGTGCCATCAGTGAAGGGGGCTTGAGCAATCAGCCCCAGCATTTT

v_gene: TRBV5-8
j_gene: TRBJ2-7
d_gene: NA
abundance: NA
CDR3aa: CASSYGRDYEQYF
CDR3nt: TGTGCCAGCAGCTATGGCAGGGACTACGAGCAGTACTTC

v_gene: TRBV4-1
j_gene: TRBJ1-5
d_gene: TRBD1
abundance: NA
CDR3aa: CASSQVPGQGDPPQHF
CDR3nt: TGCGCCAGCAGCCAGGTGCCGGGACAGGGGGATCCGCCCCAGCATTTT

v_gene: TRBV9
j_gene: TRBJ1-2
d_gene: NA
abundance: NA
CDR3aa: CASSLGQFNYGYTF
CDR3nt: TGTGCCAGCAGCCTAGGACAGTTTAACTATGGCTACACCTTC

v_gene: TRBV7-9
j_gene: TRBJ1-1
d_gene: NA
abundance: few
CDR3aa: CASSLASISEAFF
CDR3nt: TGTGCCAGCAGCTTAGCAAGCATAAGTGAAGCTTTCTTT

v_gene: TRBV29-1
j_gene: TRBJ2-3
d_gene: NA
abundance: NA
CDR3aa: CSVGRETDTQYF
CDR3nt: TGCAGCGTCGGGAGAGAAACAGATACGCAGTATTTT

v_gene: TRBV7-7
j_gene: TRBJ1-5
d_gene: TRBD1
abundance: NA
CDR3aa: CASSPGTGVGQPQHF
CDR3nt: TGTGCCAGCAGCCCCGGGACAGGGGTCGGTCAGCCCCAGCATTTT

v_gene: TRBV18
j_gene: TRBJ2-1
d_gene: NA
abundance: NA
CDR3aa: CASSPLAHNEQFF
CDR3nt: TGTGCCAGCTCACCACTAGCTCACAATGAGCAGTTCTTC

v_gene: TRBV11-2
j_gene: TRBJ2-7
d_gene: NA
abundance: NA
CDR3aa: CASSSGYEQYF
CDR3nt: TGTGCCAGCAGCTCGGGCTACGAGCAGTACTTC

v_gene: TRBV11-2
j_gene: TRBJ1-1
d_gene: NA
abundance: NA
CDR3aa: CASSPGHYTEAFF
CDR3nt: TGTGCCAGCAGCCCTGGACATTACACTGAAGCTTTCTTT

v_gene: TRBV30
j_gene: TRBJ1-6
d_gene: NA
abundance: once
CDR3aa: CAWSPYSPGNSPLHF
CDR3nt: TGTGCCTGGAGTCCTTATTCCCCAGGGAATTCACCCCTCCACTTT

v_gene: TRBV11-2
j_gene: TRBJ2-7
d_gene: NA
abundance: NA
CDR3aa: CASSLDRTRSYEQYF
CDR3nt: TGTGCCAGCAGCTTAGACCGGACTCGCTCCTACGAGCAGTACTTC

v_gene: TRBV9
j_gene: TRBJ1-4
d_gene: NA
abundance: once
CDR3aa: CASSHEVDSRLFF
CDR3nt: TGTGCCAGCAGCCACGAGGTGGACAGCCGCCTTTTTTTT

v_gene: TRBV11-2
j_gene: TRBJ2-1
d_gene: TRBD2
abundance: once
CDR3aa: CASSPGTSGVDNEQFF
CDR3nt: TGTGCCAGCAGCCCCGGGACTAGCGGGGTCGACAATGAGCAGTTCTTC

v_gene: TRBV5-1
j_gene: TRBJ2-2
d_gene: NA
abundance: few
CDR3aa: CASSLDSRNTGELFF
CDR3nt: TGCGCCAGCAGCTTGGATAGCCGGAACACCGGGGAGCTGTTTTTT

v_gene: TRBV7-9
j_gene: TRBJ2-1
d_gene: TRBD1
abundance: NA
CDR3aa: CASSPGTGVGIREFF
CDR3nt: TGTGCCAGCAGCCCCGGGACAGGGGTAGGGATAAGGGAGTTCTTC

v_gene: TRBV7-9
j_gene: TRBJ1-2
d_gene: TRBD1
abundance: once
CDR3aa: CASSPGQVANYGYTF
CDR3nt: TGTGCCAGCAGCCCCGGACAGGTAGCTAACTATGGCTACACCTTC

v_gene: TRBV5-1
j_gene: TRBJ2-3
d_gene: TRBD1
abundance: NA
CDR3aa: CASSALSPYPGQVTDTQYF
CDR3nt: TGCGCCAGCAGCGCCCTATCGCCGTATCCGGGACAGGTCACAGATACGCAGTATTTT

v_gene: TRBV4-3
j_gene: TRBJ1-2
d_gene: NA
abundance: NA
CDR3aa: CASSQEGGPLYGYTF
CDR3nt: TGCGCCAGCAGCCAGGAGGGAGGGCCACTATATGGCTACACCTTC

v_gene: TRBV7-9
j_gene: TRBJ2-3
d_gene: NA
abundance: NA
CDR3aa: CASTRVSDTQYF
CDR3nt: TGTGCCAGCACGCGGGTTTCAGATACGCAGTATTTT

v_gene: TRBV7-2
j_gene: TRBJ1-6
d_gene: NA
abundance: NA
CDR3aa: CASSLERGRNSPLHF
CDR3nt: TGTGCCAGCAGCTTAGAAAGGGGGAGAAATTCACCCCTCCACTTT

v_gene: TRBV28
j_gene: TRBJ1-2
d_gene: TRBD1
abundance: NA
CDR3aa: CASSFGQGARGYTF
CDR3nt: TGTGCCAGCAGTTTCGGACAGGGGGCGCGGGGCTACACCTTC

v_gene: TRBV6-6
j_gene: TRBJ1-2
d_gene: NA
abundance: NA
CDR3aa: CASSYPSEGFYGYTF
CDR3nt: TGTGCCAGCAGTTACCCTAGCGAGGGGTTCTATGGCTACACCTTC

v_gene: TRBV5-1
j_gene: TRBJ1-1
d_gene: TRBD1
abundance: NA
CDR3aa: CASSLTGGTEAFF
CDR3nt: TGCGCCAGCAGCTTAACAGGGGGCACTGAAGCTTTCTTT

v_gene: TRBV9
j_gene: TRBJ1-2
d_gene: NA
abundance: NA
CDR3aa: CASSPQDVGYGYTF
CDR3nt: TGTGCCAGCAGCCCACAGGACGTGGGCTATGGCTACACCTTC

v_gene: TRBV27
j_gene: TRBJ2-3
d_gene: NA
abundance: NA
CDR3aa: CASSLVGAGRSTDTQYF
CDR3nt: TGTGCCAGCAGTTTAGTAGGGGCGGGACGTAGCACAGATACGCAGTATTTT

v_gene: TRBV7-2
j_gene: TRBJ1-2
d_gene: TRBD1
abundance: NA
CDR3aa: CASSPGQGLNYGYTF
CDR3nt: TGTGCCAGCAGCCCCGGACAGGGTCTGAACTATGGCTACACCTTC

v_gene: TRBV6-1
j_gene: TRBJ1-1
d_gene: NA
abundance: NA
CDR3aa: CASSDRVQNTEAFF
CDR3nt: TGTGCCAGCAGTGACAGGGTTCAGAACACTGAAGCTTTCTTT

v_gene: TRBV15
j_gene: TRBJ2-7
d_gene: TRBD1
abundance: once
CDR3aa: CATSRTGTGDEQYF
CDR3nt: TGTGCCACCAGCAGGACGGGGACAGGGGACGAGCAGTACTTC

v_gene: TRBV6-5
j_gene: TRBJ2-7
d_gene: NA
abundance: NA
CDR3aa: CASSYLNEQYF
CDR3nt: TGTGCCAGCAGTTACCTCAACGAGCAGTACTTC

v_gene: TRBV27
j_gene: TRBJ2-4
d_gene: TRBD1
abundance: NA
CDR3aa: CASSFDRGGDKNIQYF
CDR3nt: TGTGCCAGCAGTTTCGACAGGGGAGGTGACAAAAACATTCAGTACTTC

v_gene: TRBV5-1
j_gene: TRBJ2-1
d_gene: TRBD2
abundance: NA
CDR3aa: CASSLPSGRGDEQFF
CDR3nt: TGCGCCAGCAGCTTACCTAGCGGGAGGGGTGATGAGCAGTTCTTC

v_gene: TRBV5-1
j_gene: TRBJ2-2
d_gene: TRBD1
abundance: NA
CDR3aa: CASSEGTGNTGELFF
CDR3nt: TGCGCCAGCAGCGAAGGGACAGGGAACACCGGGGAGCTGTTTTTT

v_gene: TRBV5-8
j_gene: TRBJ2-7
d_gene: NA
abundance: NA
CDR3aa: CASSWALQVSTYEQYF
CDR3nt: TGTGCCAGCAGCTGGGCCTTACAAGTCAGCACCTACGAGCAGTACTTC

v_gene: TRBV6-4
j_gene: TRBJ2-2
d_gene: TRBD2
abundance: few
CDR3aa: CASSRLAGTTGELFF
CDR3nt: TGTGCCAGCAGCCGACTAGCGGGGACCACCGGGGAGCTGTTTTTT

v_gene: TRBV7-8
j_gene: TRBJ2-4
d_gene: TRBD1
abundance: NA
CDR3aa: CASSVTGVAKNIQYF
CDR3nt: TGTGCCAGCAGCGTGACAGGGGTAGCCAAAAACATTCAGTACTTC

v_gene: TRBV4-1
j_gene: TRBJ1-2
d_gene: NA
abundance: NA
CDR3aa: CASSLGGTGGYTF
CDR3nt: TGCGCCAGCAGCCTCGGAGGGACGGGCGGCTACACCTTC

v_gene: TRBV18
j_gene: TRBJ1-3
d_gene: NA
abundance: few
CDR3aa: CASAGDTSGNTIYF
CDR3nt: TGTGCCAGCGCGGGGGATACCTCTGGAAACACCATATATTTT

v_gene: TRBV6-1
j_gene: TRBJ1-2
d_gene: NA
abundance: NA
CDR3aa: CASSEANSNYGYTF
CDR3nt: TGTGCCAGCAGTGAAGCTAACAGTAACTATGGCTACACCTTC

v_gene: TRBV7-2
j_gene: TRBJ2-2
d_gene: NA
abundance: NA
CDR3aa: CASSLGGGPGELFF
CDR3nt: TGTGCCAGCAGCTTAGGGGGGGGCCCCGGGGAGCTGTTTTTT

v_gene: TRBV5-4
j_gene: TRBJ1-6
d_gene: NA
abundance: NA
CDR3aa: CASSPDSDSPLHF
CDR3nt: TGTGCCAGCAGCCCGGACTCAGATTCACCCCTCCACTTT

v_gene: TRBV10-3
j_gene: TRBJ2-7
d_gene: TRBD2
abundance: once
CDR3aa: CAIAASGDEQYF
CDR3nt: TGTGCCATCGCGGCTAGCGGGGACGAGCAGTACTTC